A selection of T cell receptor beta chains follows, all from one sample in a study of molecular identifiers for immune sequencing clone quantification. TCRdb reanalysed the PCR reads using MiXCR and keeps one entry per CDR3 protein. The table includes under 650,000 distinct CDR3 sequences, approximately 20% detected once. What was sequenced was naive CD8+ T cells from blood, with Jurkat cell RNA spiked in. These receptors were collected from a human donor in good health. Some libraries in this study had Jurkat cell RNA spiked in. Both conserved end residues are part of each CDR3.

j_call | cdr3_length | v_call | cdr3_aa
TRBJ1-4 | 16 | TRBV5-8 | CASSLGQGAQNEKLFF
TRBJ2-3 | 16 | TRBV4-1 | CASSQDKGQGTDTQYF
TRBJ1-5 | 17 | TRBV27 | CASSPLSRGRSNQPQHF
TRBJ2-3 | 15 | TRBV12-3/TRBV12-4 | CASSHSGESTDTQYF
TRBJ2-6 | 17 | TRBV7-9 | CASSLAAFYSGANVLTF
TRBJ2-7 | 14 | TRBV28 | CASSLLQGSYEQYF
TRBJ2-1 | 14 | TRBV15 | CATSRDLRGYEQFF
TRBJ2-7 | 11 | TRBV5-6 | CASSLWREQYF
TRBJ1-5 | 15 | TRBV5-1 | CASSGGGRGNQPQHF
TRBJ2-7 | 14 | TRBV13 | CASSPGGSGYEQYF
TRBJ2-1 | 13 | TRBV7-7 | CASSLGPINEQFF
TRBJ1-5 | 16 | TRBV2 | CASSERGEEDYQPQHF
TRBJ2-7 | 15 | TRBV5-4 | CASSYGTSGGYEQYF
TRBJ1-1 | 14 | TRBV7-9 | CASSSGTGDTEAFF
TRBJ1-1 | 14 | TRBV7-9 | CASSFTGEDTEAFF
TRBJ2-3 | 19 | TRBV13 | CASSLAKSRGTWDTDTQYF
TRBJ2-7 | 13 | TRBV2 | CASNEGISHEQYF
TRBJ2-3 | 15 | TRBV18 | CASSPLRPEADTQYF
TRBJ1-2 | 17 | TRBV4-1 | CASGQEVQGEFMDGYTF
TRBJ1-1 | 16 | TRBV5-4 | CASSLGQGGLNTEAFF
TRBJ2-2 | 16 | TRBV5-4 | CASSGRSGANTGELFF
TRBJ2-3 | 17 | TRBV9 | CASSPGTAFTSTDTQYF
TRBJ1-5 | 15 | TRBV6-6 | CASSQVQGVYQPQHF
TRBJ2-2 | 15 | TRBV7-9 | CASSYTGANTGELFF
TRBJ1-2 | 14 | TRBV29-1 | CSAEDLTGSYGYTF
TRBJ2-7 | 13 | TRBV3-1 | CASSQVNDYEQYF
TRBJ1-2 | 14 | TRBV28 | CASSFTATGGGYTF
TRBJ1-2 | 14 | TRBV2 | CASCGEGETYGYTF
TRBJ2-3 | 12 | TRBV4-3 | CASSQKPDTQYF
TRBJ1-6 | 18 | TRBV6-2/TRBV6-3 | CASSYPLATGFNNSPLHF
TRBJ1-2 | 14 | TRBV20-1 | CSALTVTANYGYTF
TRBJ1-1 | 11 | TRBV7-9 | CATGRGTEAFF
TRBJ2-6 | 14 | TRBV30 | CAWSWGAGANVLTF
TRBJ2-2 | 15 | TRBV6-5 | CASAETRFNTGELFF
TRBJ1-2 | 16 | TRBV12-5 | CASGHRTGIANYGYTF
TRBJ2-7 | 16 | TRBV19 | CASSKSGGTGDHEQYF
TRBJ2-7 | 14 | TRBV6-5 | CASSYGGNSYEQYF
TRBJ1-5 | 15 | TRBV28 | CASSLGQHSNQPQHF
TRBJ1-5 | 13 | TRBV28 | CASSFIGDQPQHF
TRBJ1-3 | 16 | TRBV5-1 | CASSLDRASSGNTIYF
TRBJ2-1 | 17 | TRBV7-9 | CASSLADPGLAHNEQFF
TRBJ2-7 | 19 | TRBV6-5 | CASSPPSEPFTSGGRVQYF
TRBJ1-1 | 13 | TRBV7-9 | CASSLILVTEAFF
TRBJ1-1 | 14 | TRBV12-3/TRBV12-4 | CASSGGGLNTEAFF
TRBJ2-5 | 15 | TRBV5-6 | CASSLLRRGGETQYF
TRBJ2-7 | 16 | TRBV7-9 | CASSLASGTVFYEQYF